The rows below give T cell receptor beta chains drawn from one sample of a study of cytomegalovirus exposure and HLA in healthy donors. This table comes from immunoSEQ multiplex PCR, and its TCRdb copy is limited to in-frame clones, with some not included. Of about 190,000 clones in the sample, around 77% were seen once. Sequenced sample: PBMCs. The receptors shown here come from a woman aged 18-35 years in good health and CMV-seronegative. CDR3s leave out the opening cysteine and the closing phenylalanine or tryptophan. Each record gives: CDR3 protein, D gene, V gene. The D gene is left open where the match is weak.

ASSGSGFGYT | - | TRBV9
ASSPRGRPDTQY | TRBD1 | TRBV14
ASSLFGQGPNTQY | TRBD1 | TRBV5-6
ATSFDRQGPTEAF | TRBD1 | TRBV15
ASSLGRGLFTEAF | - | TRBV13
ASSQEEGVNQPQH | - | TRBV4-2
ASRVGASGETQY | - | TRBV2
ASSYPGHQNIQY | - | TRBV6-6
ASSFRQYSNQPQH | - | TRBV27
ASSIQGFTYGYT | - | TRBV19
ASRAAGGEY | TRBD2 | TRBV6-5
ASSLGGSTDTQY | - | TRBV5-1
ASSKTGASGNTIY | TRBD1 | TRBV6-5
ASSPIQGNTEAF | - | TRBV18
AISPGRGETQY | - | TRBV10-3
ASSLAGNSGEQY | TRBD2 | TRBV6-5
ASSPPTGAGNTEAF | TRBD1 | TRBV2
ATSSDSAVLTEAF | - | TRBV15